This is a list of T cell receptor beta chains from one sample in a study of breast tumors, draining lymph nodes, adjacent tissues. MiXCR, run by TCRdb on the multiplex PCR reads, gives a single entry per CDR3 protein. The sample contains nearly 200,000 distinct CDR3 sequences, approximately 33% of which appear only once. What was sequenced was axillary lymph node tissue. These receptors originate from a female donor with breast cancer. Some clones in this sample may be carry-over from other donors' samples. Each CDR3 is given without its conserved first and last residue. Each record gives: V gene, J gene, D gene, CDR3 protein. D genes are given only for firm matches.

>TRBV12-3/TRBV12-4|TRBJ2-5|NA
ASSFRRTWETQY
>TRBV12-3/TRBV12-4|TRBJ1-4|TRBD1
ASSRQGATGSEKLF
>TRBV19|TRBJ1-1|TRBD1
ASTWDRGVNTEAF
>TRBV6-2/TRBV6-3|TRBJ2-7|TRBD2
ASLSGASGTYEQY
>TRBV10-3|TRBJ1-1|NA
AIGQQNTEAF
>TRBV12-3/TRBV12-4|TRBJ2-5|NA
ASSLALKETQY
>TRBV15|TRBJ1-5|NA
ATSRDRAGNQPQH
>TRBV5-8|TRBJ1-3|NA
ACTSGPRGNTIY
>TRBV10-3|TRBJ2-7|NA
AIRGDTWTYEQY
>TRBV20-1|TRBJ1-5|NA
SAPLRRAGGGQPQH
>TRBV18|TRBJ2-2|TRBD2
ASSLNGAGVNTGELF
>TRBV28|TRBJ2-2|NA
ASRHFGGGLGRTGELF
>TRBV24-1|TRBJ2-2|NA
ATRGPFGTGELF
>TRBV19|TRBJ2-1|NA
ARPPIAEDNEQF
>TRBV2|TRBJ1-3|NA
ASTLGGGNTIY
>TRBV19|TRBJ2-2|TRBD2
ASSNSGRYTGELF
>TRBV18|TRBJ2-7|NA
ASSPPGRPDEQY
>TRBV20-1|TRBJ2-1|TRBD2
SARASGVYNEQF
>TRBV7-9|TRBJ1-2|NA
ASSLGGNYGYT
>TRBV6-6|TRBJ1-2|NA
ASRHPTTPKSSYT
>TRBV30|TRBJ1-3|NA
AWSQGNQPNTIY
>TRBV2|TRBJ2-3|NA
ASFWDTQY
>TRBV24-1|TRBJ2-1|NA
ATSERRAATRGYNGQF
>TRBV20-1|TRBJ1-1|NA
SARDPEGQGFMNTEAF
>TRBV20-1|TRBJ1-4|NA
SAAGREDRGGEKLF
>TRBV3-1|TRBJ2-1|TRBD2
ASSPFSGGSYNEQF
>TRBV28|TRBJ1-6|TRBD1
ASTGGLHNSPLH
>TRBV6-5|TRBJ2-1|NA
ASRTTGNGQF
>TRBV7-8|TRBJ1-6|NA
ASSVAGGYNSPLH
>TRBV15|TRBJ2-3|TRBD2
ATSSWGTSGMVDTQY
>TRBV28|TRBJ1-5|NA
ASKSGVRGSNQPQH
>TRBV7-2|TRBJ2-3|TRBD2
ASSPGGIASTDTQY
>TRBV12-3/TRBV12-4|TRBJ1-3|TRBD1
ASRMTGENTIY
>TRBV20-1|TRBJ2-1|NA
SARGGGGLVHEQF
>TRBV10-3|TRBJ2-3|NA
AISERLGTDTQY
>TRBV11-2|TRBJ1-1|NA
ASSFSEDTEAF
>TRBV20-1|TRBJ2-1|NA
SAGGQRNEQF
>TRBV5-1|TRBJ2-2|NA
ASSLVGLSSGELF
>TRBV9|TRBJ2-6|TRBD2
ASSARGASVAGGPGANVLT
>TRBV2|TRBJ2-2|NA
ASSRGVAGTGELF
>TRBV28|TRBJ2-3|TRBD1
ASTSGQPSTDTQY
>TRBV6-5|TRBJ2-2|NA
ASRVYPFSSGELF
>TRBV20-1|TRBJ1-5|TRBD1
SATPWTGGARSQPQH
>TRBV18|TRBJ2-3|NA
ASSPKTHTDTQY
>TRBV2|TRBJ2-3|TRBD2
ASSGKAKDSGGATDTQY
>TRBV29-1|TRBJ1-2|TRBD1
SYTQGPGYGYT
>TRBV9|TRBJ2-5|TRBD2
ASSGGLAKETQS
>TRBV6-5|TRBJ1-2|NA
ASSYGTSYGYT